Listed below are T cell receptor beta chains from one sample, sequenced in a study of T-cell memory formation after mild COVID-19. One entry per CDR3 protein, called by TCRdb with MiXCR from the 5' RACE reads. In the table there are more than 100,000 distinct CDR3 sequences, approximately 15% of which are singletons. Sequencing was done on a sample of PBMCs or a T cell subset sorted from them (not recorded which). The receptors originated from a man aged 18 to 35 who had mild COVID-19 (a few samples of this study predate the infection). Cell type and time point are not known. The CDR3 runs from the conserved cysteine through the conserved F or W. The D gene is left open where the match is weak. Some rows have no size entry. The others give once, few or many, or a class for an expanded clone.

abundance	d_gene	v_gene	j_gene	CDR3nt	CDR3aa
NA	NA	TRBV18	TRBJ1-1	TGTGCCAGCTCAACGGGGTCGGGGACTGAAGCTTTCTTT	CASSTGSGTEAFF
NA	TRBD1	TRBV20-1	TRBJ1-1	TGCAGTGCTTCCGGTACCCCGGGACAGGGAGGCACTGAAGCTTTCTTT	CSASGTPGQGGTEAFF
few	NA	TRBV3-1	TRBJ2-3	TGTGCCAGCAGCCAAGATTTGGGGCTTATCCCAGATACGCAGTATTTT	CASSQDLGLIPDTQYF
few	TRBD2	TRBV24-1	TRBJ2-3	TGTGCCACCAGCAGGGGACTAGCGGGAAACACAGATACGCAGTATTTT	CATSRGLAGNTDTQYF
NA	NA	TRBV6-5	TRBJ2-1	TGTGCCAGCATGAGGCCTAGGGCGAGCTCCTACAATGAGCAGTTCTTC	CASMRPRASSYNEQFF
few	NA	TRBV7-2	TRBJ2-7	TGTGCCAGCAGCTTAGATCCCGGGGACGAGCAGTACTTC	CASSLDPGDEQYF
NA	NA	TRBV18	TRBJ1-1	TGTGCCAGCTCACCGGGGGGCCCCACTGAAGCTTTCTTT	CASSPGGPTEAFF
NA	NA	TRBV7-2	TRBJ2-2	TGTGCCAGCACCCCCCGGGGCCTCGACGCCGGGGAGCTGTTTTTT	CASTPRGLDAGELFF
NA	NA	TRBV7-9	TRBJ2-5	TGTGCCAGCAGCCCCCGTGACTACCAAGAGACCCAGTACTTC	CASSPRDYQETQYF
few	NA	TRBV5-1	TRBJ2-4	TGCGCCAGGGGCATTCAGGCGGCCAAAAACATTCAGTACTTC	CARGIQAAKNIQYF
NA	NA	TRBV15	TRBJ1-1	TGTGCCACCAGCAGAATCCCTGATAGTTACGAAGCTTTCTTT	CATSRIPDSYEAFF
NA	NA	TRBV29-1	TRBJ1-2	TGCAGCGCCGAACGAGGGGTGGAGAACTATGGCTACACCTTC	CSAERGVENYGYTF
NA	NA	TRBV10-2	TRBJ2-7	TGCGCCAGCAGCCGGGACCCCTACGAGCAGTACTTC	CASSRDPYEQYF
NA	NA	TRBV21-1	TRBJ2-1	TGTGCCAGCAGAAAAACCCCCCGGACACAGAGCTCCTACAATGAGCAGTTCTTC	CASRKTPRTQSSYNEQFF
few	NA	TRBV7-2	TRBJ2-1	TGTGCCAGCAGCCTTCAAGCGGCATACAATGAGCAGTTCTTC	CASSLQAAYNEQFF
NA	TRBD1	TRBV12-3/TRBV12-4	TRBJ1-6	TGTGCCAGCAGTTTCGACAGGGGGGAAGATTCACCCCTCCACTTT	CASSFDRGEDSPLHF
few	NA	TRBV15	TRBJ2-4	TGTGCCACCAGCAGAGGAGGGGGGGGAAACATTCAGTACTTC	CATSRGGGGNIQYF
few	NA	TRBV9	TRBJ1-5	TGTGCCAGCAGCGTAGGGTGGGACCAGCCCCAGCATTTT	CASSVGWDQPQHF
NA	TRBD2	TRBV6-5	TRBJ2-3	TGTGCCAGCAGTTATCAGGGTGGGAGGGGACGAGATACGCAGTATTTT	CASSYQGGRGRDTQYF
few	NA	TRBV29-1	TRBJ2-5	TGCAGCGGAGGGGGAACAGGTCAGACCCAGTACTTC	CSGGGTGQTQYF
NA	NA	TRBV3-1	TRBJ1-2	TGTGCCAGCAGCCAAGGCCCAGGGGTTGGCTACACCTTC	CASSQGPGVGYTF
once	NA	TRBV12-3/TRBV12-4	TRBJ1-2	TGTGCCAGCAGTTTGCCGGGTATCGTGTATGGCTACACCTTC	CASSLPGIVYGYTF
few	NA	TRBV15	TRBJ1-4	TGTGCCACCAGCCCCAGGGGTCGGGAAAAACTGTTTTTT	CATSPRGREKLFF
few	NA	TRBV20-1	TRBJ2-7	TGCAGTGCCATGCGGGACTACGAGCAGTACTTC	CSAMRDYEQYF
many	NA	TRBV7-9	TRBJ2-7	TGTGCCAGCAGCTTCTCCTACGAGCAGTACTTC	CASSFSYEQYF
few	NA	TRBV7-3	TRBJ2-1	TGTGCCAGCAGCCTACAACCCGGGGAGGGGGCGATTAATGAGCAGTTCTTC	CASSLQPGEGAINEQFF
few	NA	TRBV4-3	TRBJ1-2	TGCGCCAGCAGCCTGGGTTGGTTGCAGGGGAACTATGGCTACACCTTC	CASSLGWLQGNYGYTF
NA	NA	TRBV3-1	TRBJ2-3	TGTGCCAGCAGTTCCTCGCCGTTTACAGATACGCAGTATTTT	CASSSSPFTDTQYF
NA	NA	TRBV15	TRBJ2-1	TGTGCCACCAGCAGAGATCACTCTGAGCAGTTCTTC	CATSRDHSEQFF
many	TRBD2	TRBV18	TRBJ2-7	TGTGCCAGCTCCCCGCGGGGGGCCTACGAGCAGTACTTC	CASSPRGAYEQYF
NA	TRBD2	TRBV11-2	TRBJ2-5	TGTGCCAGCAGCTCTCACCCGGGGGGGGCCCAAGAGACCCAGTACTTC	CASSSHPGGAQETQYF
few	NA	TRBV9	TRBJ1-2	TGTGCCAGCAGCCCGAGGGCGGAGTTCTATGGCTACACCTTC	CASSPRAEFYGYTF
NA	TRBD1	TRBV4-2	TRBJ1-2	TGTGCCAGCAGCCAAGTGGACAGGGGCCGAGATGGCTACACCTTC	CASSQVDRGRDGYTF
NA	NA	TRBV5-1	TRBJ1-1	TGCGCCAGCAGCCTAGACGCGGGGAAGAACACTGAAGCTTTCTTT	CASSLDAGKNTEAFF
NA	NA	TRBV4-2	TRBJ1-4	TGTGCCAGCAGCCAAGAACGGGGCGAAAAACTGTTTTTT	CASSQERGEKLFF
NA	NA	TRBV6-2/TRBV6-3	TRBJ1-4	TGTGCCAGCAGTTACACCGGGACGTCGGGTGAAAAACTGTTTTTT	CASSYTGTSGEKLFF
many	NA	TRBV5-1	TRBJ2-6	TGCGCCAGCAGCTTTGGAATCTCTGGGGCCAACGTCCTGACTTTC	CASSFGISGANVLTF
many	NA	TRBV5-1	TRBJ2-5	TGCGCCAGCAGGTCAGACGGGGAGACCCAGTACTTC	CASRSDGETQYF
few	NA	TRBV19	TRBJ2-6	TGTGCCAGTAGTATAGATCAGGCAGGGGTTGCTGGGGCCAACGTCCTGACTTTC	CASSIDQAGVAGANVLTF
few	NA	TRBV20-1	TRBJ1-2	TGCAGTGCTAGAGATCCGGGTAGCTATGGCTACACCTTC	CSARDPGSYGYTF
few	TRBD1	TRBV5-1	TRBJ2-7	TGCGCCAGCAGTTCACAGGGGCGGTACGAGCAGTACTTC	CASSSQGRYEQYF
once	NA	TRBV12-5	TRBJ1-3	TGTGCTAGTGGTTCTTTGGGAAACACCATATATTTT	CASGSLGNTIYF
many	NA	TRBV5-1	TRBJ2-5	TGCGCCAGCAGCTTCGCGGGGCTTGAGACCCAGTACTTC	CASSFAGLETQYF
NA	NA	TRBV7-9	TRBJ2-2	TGTGCCAGCAACACCCGGGGCAGGGGGGACACCGGGGAGCTGTTTTTT	CASNTRGRGDTGELFF
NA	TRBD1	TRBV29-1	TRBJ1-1	TGCAGCGCCTCCGGGACAGGGACTATCCTCACTGAAGCTTTCTTT	CSASGTGTILTEAFF
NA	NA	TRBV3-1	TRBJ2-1	TGTGCCAGCAGCCAGTGGGACCACTCCGACAATGAGCAGTTCTTC	CASSQWDHSDNEQFF
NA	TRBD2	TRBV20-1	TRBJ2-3	TGCAGTGCTAGAGATTCAGCGGGGGGGCAAGATACGCAGTATTTT	CSARDSAGGQDTQYF
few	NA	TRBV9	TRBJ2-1	TGTGCCAGCAGCCCCGCGTTCAATGAGCAGTTCTTC	CASSPAFNEQFF
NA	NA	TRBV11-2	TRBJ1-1	TGTGCCAGCAGCCCCCGCTTTTATGGCGCTTTCTTT	CASSPRFYGAFF
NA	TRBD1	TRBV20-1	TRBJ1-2	TGCAGTGCCGAGACAGGGGGTTATGGCTACACCTTC	CSAETGGYGYTF
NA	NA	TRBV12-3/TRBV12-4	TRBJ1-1	TGTGACAGCAGTGAGGGTAATTGGAACACTGAAGCTTTCTTT	CDSSEGNWNTEAFF
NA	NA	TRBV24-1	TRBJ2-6	TGTGCCGCCGCGCCAGCCGGGGCCAACGTCCTGACTTTC	CAAAPAGANVLTF
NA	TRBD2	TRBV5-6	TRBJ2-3	TGTGCCAGCAACCCTAGCGGCGAAAGAGTTACGCAGTATTTT	CASNPSGERVTQYF
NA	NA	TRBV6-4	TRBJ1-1	TGTGCCAGCAGTGGGGAAGCTTGGGGCACTGAAGCTTTCTTT	CASSGEAWGTEAFF
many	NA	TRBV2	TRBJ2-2	TGTGCCAGCCTTAGACTAAACACCGGGGAGCTGTTTTTT	CASLRLNTGELFF
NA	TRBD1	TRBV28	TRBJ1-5	TGTGCCAGCAGTTTACTACAGGGGTCCGATCAGCCCCAGCATTTT	CASSLLQGSDQPQHF
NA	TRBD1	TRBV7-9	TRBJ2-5	TGTGCCAGCAGCTCGGCGACTACAGGGGGAGTATCAAACTTC	CASSSATTGGVSNF
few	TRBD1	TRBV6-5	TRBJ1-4	TGTGCCAGCAGTTCTACGACAGGGGGCGGTGAAAAACTGTTTTTT	CASSSTTGGGEKLFF
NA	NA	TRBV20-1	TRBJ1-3	TGCAGTGCTACCACCCCCTATGGAAACACCATATATTTT	CSATTPYGNTIYF